Sequencing of this T cell receptor (beta chain) was carried out in a study of blood T cell repertoires in COVID-19. Sequenced by immunoSEQ multiplex PCR; TCRdb stores in-frame clones only, minus some. The table lists about 350,000 clones, roughly 89% of them singletons. CDR1 and CDR2 from the germline V gene are MDHEN and SYDVKM. With 4 bases removed from V and 0 bases from J, the gap between germline ends came to 13 bases. This CDR3 has 17 residues. The V call is TRBV28, the J call TRBJ1-6; D is uncertain. This clonotype was sampled from a woman aged 18-35 years who had recovered from COVID-19. The source material was peripheral blood. In DNA form, the CDR3 reads TGTGCCAGCAGTTCCCCGGGTGTGGGCTCCTATAATTCACCCCTCCACTTT. The encoded protein is CASSSPGVGSYNSPLHF. The full variable domain, in which reference TRBV28 and TRBJ1-6 provide the parts outside the CDR3, is DVKVTQSSRYLVKRTGEKVFLECVQDMDHENMFWYRQDPGLGLRLIYFSYDVKMKEKGDIPEGYSVSREKKERFSLILESASTNQTSMYLCASSSPGVGSYNSPLHFGNGTRLTVT.